The rows below give T cell receptor beta chains drawn from one sample of a study of blood T cell repertoires in COVID-19. The table came from immunoSEQ multiplex PCR; TCRdb's copy has only in-frame clones and leaves some out. The sample records around 220,000 clones, around 84% being singletons. The sample was peripheral blood. The source of these receptors is a man aged 25 to 40 with active or convalescent COVID-19. Each CDR3 is given with its conserved first and last residue. The D gene is left open where the match is weak. Expanded clones get a size class; other rows say once, few or many, or leave the size out.

d_call clone_size j_call v_call cdr3_nt cdr3_aa
TRBD1 - TRBJ2-7 TRBV9 TGTGCCAGCAGCGGGGACAGGGGGCCGTGGGAGCAGTACTTC CASSGDRGPWEQYF
- - TRBJ2-3 TRBV29-1 TGCAGCGGTGGGGGCGGGGGAGGCACAGATACGCAGTATTTT CSGGGGGGTDTQYF
- - TRBJ1-2 TRBV7-9 TGTGCCAGCAGCTTACAGGGGCTTACCGGCTATGGCTACACCTTC CASSLQGLTGYGYTF
- - TRBJ1-1 TRBV7-9 TGTGCCAGCAGCCCTGGTTTGGGGGCCGACACTGAAGCTTTCTTT CASSPGLGADTEAFF
TRBD1 - TRBJ1-1 TRBV18 TGTGCCAGCTCACCACGGGACAGGGTAACCACTGAAGCTTTCTTT CASSPRDRVTTEAFF
TRBD2 - TRBJ2-1 TRBV18 TGTGCCAGCTCACCACAGGCTAGCGGGGCCAATGAGCAGTTCTTC CASSPQASGANEQFF
- few TRBJ2-2 TRBV7-9 TGTGCCAGCAGCTTATCCTCGGCAGGCACGGCCGGGGAGCTGTTTTTT CASSLSSAGTAGELFF
TRBD1 - TRBJ2-7 TRBV4-1 TGCGCCAGCAGCCGCTACCACAGGGGCGAAGAGTCCTACGAGCAGTACTTC CASSRYHRGEESYEQYF
- once TRBJ2-7 TRBV7-2 TGTGCCAGCAGCTTCCGCGGTTTAGGCACCGAGCAGTACTTC CASSFRGLGTEQYF
- - TRBJ1-2 TRBV28 TGTGCCAGCAGTCCAGGACAGTACTATGGCTACACCTTC CASSPGQYYGYTF
TRBD1 - TRBJ1-1 TRBV6-5 TGTGCCAGCAGGACTCAGGGGGCCGTTACTGAAGCTTTCTTT CASRTQGAVTEAFF
TRBD1 - TRBJ2-5 TRBV19 TGTGCCAGTAGTATAGGGGCAGGGGGACAAGAGACCCAGTACTTC CASSIGAGGQETQYF
- - TRBJ2-1 TRBV4-3 TGCGCCAGCAGCCAAGATGACTATTACAATGAGCAGTTCTTC CASSQDDYYNEQFF
- - TRBJ2-3 TRBV19 TGTGCCAGTAGAGAAGGGGCTAGCACAGATACGCAGTATTTT CASREGASTDTQYF
TRBD1 - TRBJ2-7 TRBV6-5 TGTGCCAGCAGCTCCGGGACAGGTAGCGGCGAGCAGTACTTC CASSSGTGSGEQYF
TRBD1 - TRBJ1-6 TRBV6-5 TGTGCCAGCAGTCGACAGGGCAATACCCTCCACTTT CASSRQGNTLHF
TRBD2 - TRBJ2-7 TRBV28 TGTGCCAGCAGTTGGGGGGGTTACGAGCAGTACTTC CASSWGGYEQYF
TRBD1 - TRBJ1-1 TRBV11-3 TGTGCCAGCAGCCCCGGACAGGGACGGACTGAAGCTTTCTTT CASSPGQGRTEAFF
- - TRBJ1-5 TRBV4-1 TGCGCCAGCAGCCAAGATTCCGGCAGTACGGGGCCCCAGCATTTT CASSQDSGSTGPQHF
- - TRBJ2-7 TRBV4-1 TGCGCCAGCAGCCCTCAAGGAGCGGGCAGCTCCTACGAGCAGTACTTC CASSPQGAGSSYEQYF
- - TRBJ1-5 TRBV7-2 TGTGCCAGCAGCAATAATCCTTTACAGGGAAATCAGCCCCAGCATTTT CASSNNPLQGNQPQHF
- - TRBJ1-5 TRBV19 TGTGCCAGTAGCCCAGGGAGGGTGTATGGTCAGCCCCAGCATTTT CASSPGRVYGQPQHF